The 26 T cell receptor beta chains listed next were all sequenced from one sample in a study of CD8+ T cells in alopecia areata. Once RNA had been extracted, it was reverse transcribed into cDNA to act as the sequencing template. The data were produced by immunoSEQ multiplex PCR, yet TCRdb's version contains in-frame clones alone and is incomplete. The table records around 120,000 clones, roughly two thirds of them present only once. The material sequenced was CD4+ T cells sorted from blood. All receptors derive from a human donor in good health.

The chain joins TRBV9 to TRBJ2-1; D unclear. The CDR3 is 15 amino acids. The germline V gene encodes CDR1 SGDLS and CDR2 YYNGEE. V lost 0 bases and J 1 base, leaving 8 bases between the germline ends. CDR3 coding DNA: TGTGCCAGCAGCGTAGCTGGGTTATCCTACAATGAGCAGTTCTTC. It encodes CASSVAGLSYNEQFF.

This clone was observed a single time. The V gene is TRBV6-5, the J gene TRBJ1-5; D is undetermined. CDR1 is MNHEY, CDR2 SVGAGI, per germline. CDR3 length equals 13 residues. V shed 5 bases and J shed 0 bases, with 5 bases lying between them. CDR3 DNA: TGTGCCAGCAGTCAAAATAGCAATCAGCCCCAGCATTTT. This gives the protein CASSQNSNQPQHF.

V is TRBV7-3 and J is TRBJ2-1, with unresolved D. The CDR3 totals 15 residues. Germline V gene data show CDR1 as SGHTA and CDR2 as FQGTGA. Trimming left V 5 bases short and J 0 bases short, with 11 bases between. DNA for the CDR3: TGTGCCAGCAGCCCCGACTCCAGCTCCTACAATGAGCAGTTCTTC. Translated: CASSPDSSSYNEQFF.

J is TRBJ2-1 and V is TRBV30; no clear D gene. CDR1 is GTSNPN and CDR2 is SVGIG in the germline V gene (reference sequence). The CDR3 consists of 13 residues. Trimming left V 2 bases short and J 1 base short, with 6 bases between. CDR3 coding DNA: TGTGCCTGGAGTCCAGGTTCCTACAATGAGCAGTTCTTC. Its translation is CAWSPGSYNEQFF. The whole variable domain, filled in from reference TRBV30 and TRBJ2-1, reads SQTIHQWPATLVQPVGSPLSLECTVEGTSNPNLYWYRQAAGRGLQLLFYSVGIGQISSEVPQNLSASRPQDRQFILSSKKLLLSDSGFYLCAWSPGSYNEQFFGPGTRLTVL.

This clone was detected a few times. V usage is TRBV19 and J usage is TRBJ2-7, with unresolved D. Germline lookup yields CDR1 LNHDA and CDR2 SQIVND (reference sequence). The CDR3 runs to 12 residues. V was cut by 6 bases and J by 3 bases, with 9 bases left in between. Here the CDR3 reads CASSQENYEQYF. The CDR3 DNA follows: TGTGCCAGTAGCCAGGAAAACTACGAGCAGTACTTC.

The rearrangement joins TRBV30 to TRBJ2-3, with D unclear. This CDR3 has 12 residues. Germline V gene lookup returns CDR1 GTSNPN and CDR2 SVGIG (reference sequence). Deletions cut 4 bases from V and 5 bases from J, with 10 bases between. CDR3: CAWTPVVDTQYF. CDR3 in DNA: TGTGCCTGGACCCCGGTCGTAGATACGCAGTATTTT.

V is TRBV29-1 and J is TRBJ2-7; tentatively, D is TRBD1 (6 bases). The V end lost 4 bases, the J end lost 5 bases, and 12 bases lay between the germline ends. CDR3 length equals 12 residues. Germline lookup yields CDR1 SQVTM and CDR2 ANQGSEA. CDR3 in DNA: TGCAGCGTTGGTCACAGGGCTCACGAGCAGTACTTC. It translates to CSVGHRAHEQYF.

This rearrangement joins TRBV10-3 to TRBJ2-1; 9 bases are a match to TRBD2. The J segment lost 8 bases and the V segment lost 10 bases, leaving 9 bases of the junction unmatched. From germline, CDR1 is ENHRY and CDR2 SYGVKD. The CDR3 sequence is 13 residues long. The CDR3 is CATAWRGGDEQFF. CDR3 in DNA: TGTGCCACCGCTTGGCGGGGGGGCGATGAGCAGTTCTTC.

J is TRBJ2-5 and V is TRBV29-1, with D hard to call. CDR3 size: 12 residues. The V gene lost 6 bases and the J gene lost 5 bases, with 13 bases spanning the gap. The V gene's germline CDR1 is SQVTM and CDR2 ANQGSEA. The CDR3 DNA reads TGCAGCGTCGCCTCGAAGGGCGAGACCCAGTACTTC. This codes for CSVASKGETQYF.

In this sample, this clone turned up a few times. This chain uses TRBV27 with TRBJ1-1; D is unresolved. Trimming removed 8 bases at V and 2 bases at J, with 6 bases between. CDR1 is MNHEY, CDR2 SMNVEV, per germline (reference sequence). This CDR3 has 11 amino acids. CDR3 in DNA: TGTGCCAGCGGTTCCAACACTGAAGCTTTCTTT. Amino acid sequence: CASGSNTEAFF.

This clone was counted between two and nine times. The CDR3 DNA reads TGTGCCAGCAGCTCGGGACTAGCGGGGACAGCCTACGAGCAGTACTTC. Protein sequence: CASSSGLAGTAYEQYF. The chain couples TRBV7-2 to TRBJ2-7; 13 positions agree with TRBD2. The CDR3 sequence is 16 residues long. From germline, CDR1 is SGHTA and CDR2 FQGNSA. The trim removed 4 bases at V and 2 bases at J, leaving 5 bases unmatched.

This rearrangement joins TRBV29-1 to TRBJ1-5, with D possibly matching TRBD1 (5 bases). V lost 7 bases to trimming and J lost 5 bases, with 12 bases between them. Germline V gives CDR1 SQVTM, CDR2 ANQGSEA. This CDR3 is 12 amino acids long. The CDR3: CSGGDGYQPQHF. The DNA for the CDR3 is TGCAGCGGGGGGGACGGATATCAGCCCCAGCATTTT. Filled out from reference TRBV29-1 and TRBJ1-5, the complete variable domain reads SAVISQKPSRDICQRGTSLTIQCQVDSQVTMMFWYRQQPGQSLTLIATANQGSEATYESGFVIDKFPISRPNLTFSTLTVSNMSPEDSSIYLCSGGDGYQPQHFGDGTRLSIL.

The chain uses TRBV29-1 and TRBJ2-5; D possibly corresponds to TRBD1 (6 bases). Germline lookup yields CDR1 SQVTM and CDR2 ANQGSEA. The V gene lost 2 bases and the J gene lost 5 bases, with 6 bases spanning the gap. This CDR3 contains 11 residues. CDR3: CSVERGETQYF. The CDR3 coding sequence is TGCAGCGTTGAAAGGGGGGAGACCCAGTACTTC. Full variable domain (missing parts from reference TRBV29-1 and TRBJ2-5): SAVISQKPSRDICQRGTSLTIQCQVDSQVTMMFWYRQQPGQSLTLIATANQGSEATYESGFVIDKFPISRPNLTFSTLTVSNMSPEDSSIYLCSVERGETQYFGPGTRLLVL.

CDR3 sequence: CASSYSIDYGYTF. In DNA, the CDR3 is TGTGCCAGCAGTTACTCGATCGACTATGGCTACACCTTC. The V gene is TRBV6-5, the J gene TRBJ1-2, with D uncertain. The CDR3 totals 13 residues. V gave up 0 bases and J gave up 3 bases, with 5 bases separating them. CDR1 MNHEY and CDR2 SVGAGI come from the germline V gene.

The chain employs TRBV4-1 and TRBJ2-5; D is perhaps TRBD2 (5 bases). The germline V gene has CDR1 MGHRA and CDR2 YSYEKL. Trimming took 2 bases from V and 0 from J, leaving 10 bases between them. The CDR3 is 15 amino acids. The CDR3 loop reads CASSQPREHQETQYF. In DNA, the CDR3 is TGCGCCAGCAGCCAACCAAGGGAGCACCAAGAGACCCAGTACTTC.

The V call is TRBV4-1, the J call TRBJ2-3, with 10 positions matching TRBD2. Germline V CDR1 and CDR2: MGHRA, YSYEKL. V lost 4 bases to trimming and J lost 2 bases; unmatched junction nucleotides: 6. This CDR3 spans 16 amino acids. The CDR3 region is CASSRSSGGTTDTQYF. The CDR3 DNA is TGCGCCAGCAGCCGAAGTAGCGGGGGGACCACAGATACGCAGTATTTT.

The CDR3 DNA follows: TGCAGCGTTGGACAGGGATCGGTAACAGATACGCAGTATTTT. The encoded protein is CSVGQGSVTDTQYF. J is TRBJ2-3 and V is TRBV29-1, with 7 nucleotides matching TRBD1. Germline V gene data show CDR1 as SQVTM and CDR2 as ANQGSEA. The CDR3 is made up of 14 amino acids. V lost 4 bases and J lost 3; bases outside the gene matches: 7.

This clone was detected a few times. The rearrangement links TRBV29-1 to TRBJ2-5; 8 positions agree with TRBD2. CDR1 and CDR2 from the germline V gene are SQVTM and ANQGSEA. Trimming cost V 1 base and J 1 base; bases outside gene matches: 5. This CDR3 spans 15 amino acids. The CDR3 protein is CSVEGARGGQETQYF. CDR3 in DNA: TGCAGCGTTGAAGGGGCTCGGGGGGGCCAAGAGACCCAGTACTTC.

The chain couples TRBV9 to TRBJ2-1; maybe TRBD2 (5 bases). CDR1 is SGDLS, CDR2 YYNGEE, per germline. The V and J ends lost 2 bases and 9 bases respectively, with 15 bases between them. The CDR3 length is 14 residues. The DNA of the CDR3 is TGTGCCAGCAGCGTCCCTCAAGGTGCGGGTGAGCAGTTCTTC. Its protein is CASSVPQGAGEQFF.

The chain employs TRBV30 and TRBJ1-6; no firm D call. The CDR3 sequence is 12 residues long. The V gene lost 1 base and the J gene lost 9 bases, with 7 bases spanning the gap. Germline CDR1 reads GTSNPN; CDR2 reads SVGIG (reference sequence). The DNA of the CDR3 is TGTGCCTGGAGTGCACTTAGTTCACCCCTCCACTTT. This gives the protein CAWSALSSPLHF.

The chain couples TRBV5-1 to TRBJ2-1; D remains ambiguous. CDR3 length: 15 residues. V was cut by 2 bases and J by 6 bases, with 15 bases left in between. Germline V gene sequence: CDR1 SGHRS, CDR2 YFSETQ. This CDR3 is CASSFAGVDGNEQFF. The CDR3 bases are TGCGCCAGCAGCTTCGCTGGGGTTGACGGCAATGAGCAGTTCTTC.

This chain connects TRBV5-1 to TRBJ2-1, with D possibly being TRBD1 or TRBD2 (6 bases each). Germline V lookup: CDR1 SGHRS, CDR2 YFSETQ. This CDR3 spans 13 amino acids. V shed 2 bases and J shed 9 bases, with 12 bases lying between them. The CDR3 here is CASSFYREAEQFF. CDR3 DNA: TGCGCCAGCAGCTTTTACAGGGAGGCTGAGCAGTTCTTC. Full variable domain (rest looked up from reference TRBV5-1 and TRBJ2-1): KAGVTQTPRYLIKTRGQQVTLSCSPISGHRSVSWYQQTPGQGLQFLFEYFSETQRNKGNFPGRFSGRQFSNSRSEMNVSTLELGDSALYLCASSFYREAEQFFGPGTRLTVL.

J is TRBJ1-2 and V is TRBV6-5, with D unresolved. This CDR3 spans 12 amino acids. V was trimmed by 6 bases and J by 3 bases, leaving 8 bases between them. Germline assignment: CDR1 MNHEY and CDR2 SVGAGI. The CDR3 nucleotides are TGTGCCAGCAGCAATCAGTACTATGGCTACACCTTC. Encoded protein: CASSNQYYGYTF.

The chain links TRBV4-1 to TRBJ2-1; 9 positions match TRBD1. CDR3 length: 15 amino acids. Germline CDR1 reads MGHRA; CDR2 reads YSYEKL. V trimming: 4 bases; J trimming: 2 bases; junction bases outside the gene matches: 3. CDR3 coding DNA: TGCGCCAGCAGCCCCGGGACAGGGCCCTACAATGAGCAGTTCTTC. Translated: CASSPGTGPYNEQFF.

The chain is built from TRBV29-1 and TRBJ2-7; TRBD1 or TRBD2 may be the D gene (6 bases each). Trimming removed 4 bases at V and 5 bases at J, with 15 bases between. This CDR3 spans 13 amino acids. CDR1 and CDR2 from the germline V gene are SQVTM and ANQGSEA. CDR3: CSVGTGALDEQYF. The CDR3 region has the DNA TGCAGCGTTGGGACGGGGGCTTTGGACGAGCAGTACTTC.

This clone was seen a few times. The V and J genes are TRBV5-1 and TRBJ2-1, with 10 bases matching TRBD1. There are 17 residues in the CDR3. Trimming took 3 bases from V and 0 from J; bases not matched to a gene: 6. Germline CDR1 SGHRS, CDR2 YFSETQ. CDR3 sequence (DNA): TGCGCCAGCAGCTCGGGACAGGGGAGTCCCTCCTACAATGAGCAGTTCTTC. Translated: CASSSGQGSPSYNEQFF.